The rows below give T cell receptor beta chains drawn from one sample of a study of cytomegalovirus exposure and HLA in healthy donors. Repertoires were generated with immunoSEQ multiplex PCR, while TCRdb's copy carries only in-frame clones and drops some. This table has 150,000 or so clones, 74% appearing once. The sample consisted of PBMCs. The receptors come from a man younger than 30 in good health and CMV-seropositive. CDR3s include the opening cysteine and the closing phenylalanine or tryptophan. A clone size is listed for some rows: how often the clone was seen (once, few, many), or a class if it is expanded.

v_call | clone_size | cdr3_aa
TRBV19 | NA | CASSKTQQGNEQFF
TRBV5-5 | NA | CASSLAGRGRDTEAFF
TRBV7-9 | NA | CASSLELVDSTEQFF
TRBV7-9 | NA | CASSHAGQGMYGYTF
TRBV15 | NA | CATSRDLGVMGNQPQHF
TRBV29-1 | NA | CSVEGWQGQLIDTQYF
TRBV18 | NA | CASSQGQGYSPLHF
TRBV2 | NA | CASSEDPAGRNEQFF
TRBV6-6 | NA | CASSYSGRGNQPQHF
TRBV6-4 | few | CASSLEVSSYNEQFF
TRBV19 | NA | CASSNTGTLFGELFF
TRBV7-3 | once | CASSSDSGYNEQFF
TRBV28 | NA | CASSLGQGLTGELFF
TRBV6-1 | NA | CASSRDRGDEQYF
TRBV4-3 | NA | CASSPHPAGVDNEQFF
TRBV18 | NA | CASSPLQGAGETQYF
TRBV29-1 | once | CSVTTGVDGYTF
TRBV4-2 | NA | CASSPTPNDYNEQFF
TRBV10-3 | few | CAISSRGMNTEAFF
TRBV12-5 | NA | CASGRLAGATGELFF
TRBV12-2 | NA | CASHGCRVGSPLHF
TRBV15 | NA | CATSRPGGTANSYEQYF
TRBV11-2 | NA | CASSYRPMTGVLDNEQFF
TRBV29-1 | NA | CSVERQGAPDTQYF
TRBV5-4 | NA | CASSLRSSYEQYF
TRBV5-1 | once | CASSSGGEQYF
TRBV7-6 | once | CASGGGNADTQYF
TRBV25-1 | NA | CASSESRLLGSGNTIYF
TRBV29-1 | NA | CSVRGSGRPEQYF
TRBV27 | NA | CASSPRLAGGNNEQFF
TRBV6-5 | NA | CASSYRRDRGNEKLFF
TRBV5-1 | NA | CASSLGLLTGIGYGYTF
TRBV5-4 | NA | CASSPEGGGSSYNEQFF
TRBV6-4 | NA | CASSDLSGGYNEQFF
TRBV4-2 | once | CASSQAGQGVSETQYF
TRBV5-1 | NA | CASSFPGQGSGANVLTF
TRBV6-4 | NA | CASSKSGGTEAFF
TRBV6-1 | few | CASSEQGTGTQYF
TRBV21-1 | NA | CASSNVRQGRTDTQYF
TRBV6-5 | once | CASSYSIDHGGQKLFF
TRBV23-1 | NA | CASSHWVRDSGNTEAFF
TRBV4-2 | NA | CASTLAGGGGETQYF
TRBV2 | NA | CASSPETGNEQFF
TRBV28 | NA | CASSPRGWGTEAFF
TRBV19 | NA | CASDRTARDQPQHF
TRBV19 | once | CASSMWWDTSNQPQHF
TRBV30 | few | CAWGQGARNQPQHF
TRBV9 | few | CASSETSADTQYF
TRBV5-1 | once | CASSSAPGTATYEQYF
TRBV7-6 | NA | CASSLNTGGEKLFF
TRBV29-1 | NA | CSVGVGAVTQYF
TRBV29-1 | NA | CSVSSGGPEAFF